Below, 15 T cell receptor beta chains from the same sample are listed, as sequenced in a study of blood T cell repertoires in COVID-19. The assay was immunoSEQ multiplex PCR, and TCRdb's table has in-frame clones only and misses some. The repertoire includes more than 110,000 clones, 70% to 85% of them detected once, and roughly 9% sits in the top ten. The sample taken for sequencing was peripheral blood. The receptors originated from a woman older than 75 in a cohort sampled during active or convalescent COVID-19.

The J gene is TRBJ2-2, the V gene TRBV21-1; the table gives TRBD1 as D, unverified against the DNA. TRBV21-1 is given as a pseudogene. The CDR3 has 17 amino acids. The CDR3 protein is CASSKGGGQGAPGELFF. CDR3 DNA sequence: TGTGCCAGCAGCAAAGGGGGAGGACAGGGGGCCCCCGGGGAGCTGTTTTTT.

The chain carries TRBV5-1 and TRBJ2-2; D remains unclear. Trimming removed 0 bases from V and 0 bases from J, with 6 bases in between. This CDR3 has 15 residues. Per germline, CDR1 SGHRS and CDR2 YFSETQ. The CDR3 loop reads CASSLGRPNTGELFF. The DNA for the CDR3 is TGCGCCAGCAGCTTGGGCAGGCCGAACACCGGGGAGCTGTTTTTT. Full variable domain (missing parts from reference TRBV5-1 and TRBJ2-2): KAGVTQTPRYLIKTRGQQVTLSCSPISGHRSVSWYQQTPGQGLQFLFEYFSETQRNKGNFPGRFSGRQFSNSRSEMNVSTLELGDSALYLCASSLGRPNTGELFFGEGSRLTVL.

There are a few counts of this clone. This chain links TRBV7-8 with TRBJ1-2; 10 bases line up with TRBD1. This CDR3 has 17 residues. CDR1 SGHVS and CDR2 FQNEAQ come from the germline V gene. J lost 0 bases, V lost 5 bases, and 9 bases had no gene match. The CDR3 region has the DNA TGTGCCAGCAGCCCCTTGACAGGGGGCGAAGCTAACTATGGCTACACCTTC. It codes for CASSPLTGGEANYGYTF.

This chain links TRBV3-1 (or the pseudogene TRBV3-2) with TRBJ2-7; tentative D call: TRBD2 (6 bases). The germline gives CDR1 LGHDT, CDR2 YNNKEL (reference sequence). Trimming took 4 bases from V and 4 from J, leaving 17 bases between them. There are 15 residues in the CDR3. Written as DNA, the CDR3 is TGTGCCAGCAGCCCCATGCGGGACGGGCGTTACGAGCAGTACTTC. This gives the protein CASSPMRDGRYEQYF.

CDR3 sequence reads: CASTKYTVTGYTF. DNA of the CDR3: TGTGCCAGCACTAAATACACAGTCACCGGCTACACCTTC. The chain uses TRBV6-5 and TRBJ1-2, with unresolved D. Deletions cut 7 bases from V and 8 bases from J, with 17 bases between. Germline V gives CDR1 MNHEY, CDR2 SVGAGI. CDR3 length equals 13 residues.

This chain connects TRBV5-5 to TRBJ2-7; TRBD1 matches at 7 bases. J lost 1 base, V lost 3 bases, and 7 bases had no gene match. The CDR3 spans 15 residues. Per the germline V gene, CDR1 is SGHKS and CDR2 is YYEKEE (reference sequence). The CDR3 nucleotides are TGTGCCAGCAGCTCCCACAGGGGTCCGTCCTACGAGCAGTACGTC. This codes for CASSSHRGPSYEQYV.

The rearrangement joins TRBV5-4 to TRBJ1-1; 7 bases align to TRBD1. From germline, CDR1 is SGHNT and CDR2 YYREEE (reference sequence). Trimming removed 0 bases from V and 5 bases from J; junction bases left unmatched: 4. This CDR3 has 14 residues. The CDR3 spells CASSLGQGHTEAFF. CDR3 nucleotide sequence: TGTGCCAGCAGCTTGGGACAGGGTCATACTGAAGCTTTCTTT.

This rearrangement joins TRBV7-2 to TRBJ2-2; TRBD1 matches at 7 bases. The CDR3 contains 15 residues. V gave up 5 bases and J gave up 1 base; unmatched junction bases: 4. In germline, CDR1 is SGHTA, CDR2 FQGNSA. CDR3 sequence: CASSPDRWNTGELFF. In DNA form, the CDR3 reads TGTGCCAGCAGCCCGGACAGGTGGAACACCGGGGAGCTGTTTTTT.

This clone was counted only a few times. The rearrangement uses TRBV7-3 and TRBJ1-1; D is undetermined. This CDR3 has 14 amino acids. Germline CDR1 and CDR2: SGHTA and FQGTGA. V dropped 0 bases and J dropped 1 base, with 6 bases sitting between them. CDR3 DNA: TGTGCCAGCAGCTTAACCCCGGGGAACACTGAAGCTTTCTTT. Translation: CASSLTPGNTEAFF.

The chain joins TRBV2 to TRBJ2-2, with TRBD2 matching over 12 bases. In germline, CDR1 is SNHLY, CDR2 FYNNEI. Trimming removed 6 bases from V and 1 base from J; junction bases left unmatched: 3. The CDR3 totals 16 residues. CDR3 sequence reads: CASRKGLAGNTGELFF. The CDR3 nucleotides are TGTGCCAGCAGGAAGGGACTAGCGGGGAACACCGGGGAGCTGTTTTTT. Together with reference TRBV2 and TRBJ2-2, the CDR3 gives the full variable domain: EPEVTQTPSHQVTQMGQEVILRCVPISNHLYFYWYRQILGQKVEFLVSFYNNEISEKSEIFDDQFSVERPDGSNFTLKIRSTKLEDSAMYFCASRKGLAGNTGELFFGEGSRLTVL.

J is TRBJ1-5 and V is TRBV7-2; the D gene is possibly TRBD1 (6 bases). Germline V lookup: CDR1 SGHTA, CDR2 FQGNSA. Trimming shortened V by 5 bases and J by 8 bases, and 16 bases separated the two germline ends. The CDR3 length is 14 residues. CDR3 protein: CASSAGGGREPQHF. CDR3 DNA sequence: TGTGCCAGCAGCGCTGGGGGGGGCCGGGAGCCCCAGCATTTT.

The rearrangement uses TRBV5-6 and TRBJ2-2; maybe TRBD1 (6 bases). There are 16 residues in the CDR3. Trimming took 2 bases from V and 1 from J, leaving 12 bases between them. CDR1 is SGHDT, CDR2 YYEEEE, per germline. The CDR3 bases are TGTGCCAGCAGCTTCTCCAGCAGGGGGAACACCGGGGAGCTGTTTTTT. Translated, it gives CASSFSSRGNTGELFF.

The chain carries TRBV19 and TRBJ1-3, with 7 nucleotides matching TRBD1. The CDR3 is 14 residues long. From germline, CDR1 is LNHDA and CDR2 SQIVND (reference sequence). V shed 4 bases, J shed 10 bases, and the junction held 10 bases outside the gene matches. CDR3 residues: CASSTRQGANTIYF. CDR3 sequence (DNA): TGTGCCAGTAGTACAAGACAGGGAGCTAATACCATATATTTT.

V and J are TRBV5-1 and TRBJ2-7, with 8 bases matching TRBD2. Looked up from germline, CDR1 is SGHRS and CDR2 is YFSETQ. The CDR3 is made up of 16 amino acids. The ends lost 0 bases at V and 4 bases at J; junction bases unmatched: 9. The CDR3 DNA sequence: TGCGCCAGCAGCTTGGGCCCTAGCGGGTGGGAATACGAGCAGTACTTC. This translates into CASSLGPSGWEYEQYF.

The chain has TRBV5-1 and TRBJ2-1, with unresolved D. V was clipped by 4 bases and J by 2 bases, with 10 bases between them. Germline assignment: CDR1 SGHRS and CDR2 YFSETQ. This CDR3 is 14 amino acids long. The CDR3: CASSPPGTYNEQFF. Written as DNA, the CDR3 is TGCGCCAGCAGCCCTCCAGGTACCTACAATGAGCAGTTCTTC.